This passage covers 25 T cell receptor beta chains from one sample sequenced in a study of vaccination effects on CD4 cells after COVID-19. Method: immunoSEQ multiplex PCR; TCRdb's copy keeps in-frame clones and lacks some. The sample records over 55,000 clones, 70% to 85% being singletons. ViraFEST expansion of antigen-specific CD4+ T cells with viral peptide pools preceded sequencing. Between days 10 and 11 of culture, CD4+ T cells were separated out. Vaccine recipients lacked prior SARS-CoV-2 infection and had negative nucleocapsid antibodies. No antigen has been assigned to these receptors. The specimen was CD4+ T cells from PBMCs cultured with HCoV-OC43 spike peptides, collected before COVID-19 vaccination. Described subset: HCoV-OC43 spike overlapping peptide pool stimulation. Source of these receptors: a human donor who received a COVID-19 vaccine.

This chain links TRBV27 with TRBJ1-1; TRBD1 matches at 7 bases. V trimming: 2 bases; J trimming: 2 bases; junction bases outside the gene matches: 5. This CDR3 has 15 residues. Germline V gene sequence: CDR1 MNHEY, CDR2 SMNVEV (reference sequence). CDR3 bases: TGTGCCAGCAGTTTAGTAGGGACAGCTAACACTGAAGCTTTCTTT. Protein: CASSLVGTANTEAFF.

This chain uses TRBV24-1 with TRBJ2-1; D possibly matches TRBD1 or TRBD2 (5 bases each). Germline CDR1 reads KGHDR; CDR2 reads SFDVKD. The V end was cut by 4 bases, the J end by 3 bases, with 12 bases between. The length of the CDR3 is 15 residues. CDR3 coding DNA: TGTGCCACCAGTGACCCGGGACCCGGCTACAATGAGCAGTTCTTC. This translates into CATSDPGPGYNEQFF.

CDR3 amino acids: CASQGEGPKNIQYF. The CDR3 nucleotides read TGTGCCAGCCAGGGGGAGGGGCCCAAAAACATTCAGTACTTC. The chain links TRBV7-2 to TRBJ2-4; the D call may be TRBD1 or TRBD2 (7 bases each). Trimming pared 8 bases from V and 2 bases from J, leaving 13 bases between. CDR3 size: 14 residues. Germline assignment: CDR1 SGHTA and CDR2 FQGNSA. Supplemented by reference TRBV7-2 and TRBJ2-4, the full variable domain reads GAGVSQSPSNKVTEKGKDVELRCDPISGHTALYWYRQSLGQGLEFLIYFQGNSAPDKSGLPSDRFSAERTGGSVSTLTIQRTQQEDSAVYLCASQGEGPKNIQYFGAGTRLSVL.

In this sample, this clone turned up a few times. The V and J genes are TRBV7-2 and TRBJ2-2; D might be TRBD1 (5 bases). Deletions cut 0 bases from V and 6 bases from J, with 11 bases between. The length of the CDR3 is 15 residues. Germline assignment: CDR1 SGHTA and CDR2 FQGNSA. Here the CDR3 reads CASSLAGAESGELFF. CDR3 bases: TGTGCCAGCAGCTTAGCTGGGGCGGAATCCGGGGAGCTGTTTTTT.

The J gene is TRBJ2-5, the V gene TRBV5-1; TRBD2 matches 13 bases. CDR1 SGHRS and CDR2 YFSETQ come from the germline V gene. V lost 0 bases and J lost 1; bases outside the gene matches: 6. The CDR3 consists of 18 residues. CDR3 bases: TGCGCCAGCAGCTTGGGGACTAGCGGGGGAAACTTCCAAGAGACCCAGTACTTC. Translated, it gives CASSLGTSGGNFQETQYF.

J is TRBJ1-4 and V is TRBV28, with D unclear. Trimming shortened V by 4 bases and J by 7 bases, and 16 bases separated the two germline ends. The germline V gene has CDR1 MDHEN and CDR2 SYDVKM. The CDR3 is 15 residues long. CDR3 DNA: TGTGCCAGCAGTTCGCCCTCGGGCCAGAGTGAAAAACTGTTTTTT. Encoded protein: CASSSPSGQSEKLFF.

The chain employs TRBV5-1 and TRBJ2-5; maybe TRBD2 (6 bases). The CDR3 totals 15 residues. V lost 1 base to trimming and J lost 0 bases, with 10 bases between them. Germline V gene lookup returns CDR1 SGHRS and CDR2 YFSETQ. CDR3 sequence reads: CASSLNPGDQETQYF. In DNA, the CDR3 is TGCGCCAGCAGCTTGAACCCGGGAGACCAAGAGACCCAGTACTTC.

The chain combines TRBV6-1 with TRBJ2-2; TRBD2 matches 9 bases. J gave up 6 bases and V 3 bases, and 5 bases lay outside the gene matches. The germline CDR1 and CDR2 sequences are MNHNS and SASEGT. CDR3 length equals 15 residues. CDR3 in amino acids: CASSDPSGVSGELFF. CDR3 bases: TGTGCCAGCAGTGACCCTAGCGGGGTTTCCGGGGAGCTGTTTTTT.

The chain uses TRBV4-1 and TRBJ2-6; D uncertain. There are 17 residues in the CDR3. The ends were cut back, 0 bases at V and 0 bases at J, with 9 bases in the middle. Germline loops: CDR1 MGHRA, CDR2 YSYEKL. The CDR3 here is CASSQDARSSGANVLTF. Written as DNA, the CDR3 is TGCGCCAGCAGCCAAGACGCCAGGAGCTCTGGGGCCAACGTCCTGACTTTC.

The J gene is TRBJ2-3, the V gene TRBV6-5; a weak D match, TRBD1 (5 bases). V lost 6 bases and J 0 bases, leaving 13 bases between the germline ends. This CDR3 region has 15 residues. Germline V gene lookup returns CDR1 MNHEY and CDR2 SVGAGI. The CDR3 loop is CASSRGQPSTDTQYF. CDR3 sequence (DNA): TGTGCCAGCAGCCGAGGACAACCGAGCACAGATACGCAGTATTTT.

The chain combines TRBV10-1 with TRBJ2-1; D remains unclear. The CDR3 spans 15 residues. The germline V gene has CDR1 WNHNN and CDR2 SYGVQD (reference sequence). V lost 5 bases to trimming and J lost 6 bases, with 17 bases between them. Here the CDR3 reads CASSNQVGRSNEQFF. The CDR3 DNA reads as TGCGCCAGCAGTAATCAGGTTGGCAGAAGCAATGAGCAGTTCTTC.

V and J are TRBV7-9 and TRBJ1-1, with D uncertain. Germline lookup yields CDR1 SEHNR and CDR2 FQNEAQ (reference sequence). Trimming removed 3 bases from V and 1 base from J, with 6 bases in between. The CDR3 sequence is 13 residues long. The CDR3 spells CASSFGRNTEAFF. The CDR3 nucleotides read TGTGCCAGCAGCTTTGGCAGGAACACTGAAGCTTTCTTT.

This clone was observed a single time. The V call is TRBV6-4, the J call TRBJ2-1; the D is unclear. V was pared by 6 bases and J by 4 bases, with 19 bases between. The CDR3 has 16 amino acids. Germline-derived CDR1 and CDR2 are MRHNA and SNTAGT. The CDR3 region has the DNA TGTGCCAGCAGCCCCCGGGTCGTATATAATTACAATGAGCAGTTCTTC. This translates into CASSPRVVYNYNEQFF.

V is TRBV9 and J is TRBJ2-2, with 8 bases that match TRBD1. Germline CDR1 SGDLS, CDR2 YYNGEE. The CDR3 length is 15 residues. The V segment lost 4 bases and the J segment 2 bases; nucleotides outside the gene matches: 4. The CDR3 here is CASSFGQGNTGELFF. The CDR3 DNA sequence: TGTGCCAGCAGCTTCGGACAGGGCAACACCGGGGAGCTGTTTTTT.

This chain uses TRBV10-3 with TRBJ1-2; the match to TRBD1 covers 8 bases. Germline CDR1 reads ENHRY; CDR2 reads SYGVKD. After removal of 5 bases from V and 3 bases from J, the junction contained 2 bases not matched to a gene. The CDR3 runs 13 residues. The CDR3 protein is CAISPGGDYGYTF. As DNA, the CDR3 is TGTGCCATCAGTCCAGGGGGCGACTATGGCTACACCTTC.

The J gene is TRBJ2-5, the V gene TRBV7-2; unclear D gene. This CDR3 is built from 15 residues. Germline CDR1 and CDR2: SGHTA and FQGNSA. V was shortened by 8 bases and J by 9 bases, with 25 bases between the two germline ends. The CDR3 sequence: CASRPLTDGWTAQYF. Here the CDR3 DNA reads TGTGCCAGCCGACCCTTAACCGACGGCTGGACGGCCCAGTACTTC.

This CDR3 is CASSPNFSRDRNPHEQFF. CDR3 bases: TGTGCCAGCTCACCAAATTTTTCACGGGACAGGAATCCCCATGAGCAGTTCTTC. The chain combines TRBV18 with TRBJ2-1, with 8 bases lining up with TRBD1. The CDR3 has 18 amino acids. J lost 8 bases, V lost 2 bases, and 17 bases had no gene match. Germline V gene lookup returns CDR1 KGHSH and CDR2 LQKENI.

This chain uses TRBV12-3 or TRBV12-4 with TRBJ1-2, with D hard to call. This CDR3 is 13 amino acids long. V was pared by 6 bases and J by 7 bases, with 15 bases between. Written as DNA, the CDR3 is TGTGCCAGCAGCCTGGTCGCCGGCGCTGGCTACACCTTC. This sequence encodes CASSLVAGAGYTF.

This chain connects TRBV5-1 to TRBJ1-2; D is unclear. The germline CDR1 and CDR2 sequences are SGHRS and YFSETQ. The V end lost 0 bases, the J end lost 7 bases, and 13 bases lay between the germline ends. This CDR3 is built from 14 residues. The CDR3 here is CASSLAPGGAGYTF. In DNA form, the CDR3 reads TGCGCCAGCAGCTTGGCCCCAGGAGGTGCTGGCTACACCTTC.

This clone was recorded only once. The chain combines TRBV12-3 or TRBV12-4 with TRBJ2-3; 9 bases map to TRBD1. CDR3 length equals 12 residues. V gave up 11 bases and J gave up 2 bases; unmatched junction bases: 2. The CDR3 region is CAGQGSTDTQYF. CDR3 nucleotides: TGTGCCGGACAGGGGTCCACAGATACGCAGTATTTT.

The CDR3: CAWDRGWETQYF. CDR3 in DNA: TGTGCCTGGGACAGGGGATGGGAGACCCAGTACTTC. This chain joins TRBV30 and TRBJ2-5, with 8 bases that match TRBD1. The CDR3 contains 12 residues. The V segment lost 5 bases and the J segment 5 bases; nucleotides outside the gene matches: 4. CDR1 is GTSNPN, CDR2 SVGIG, per germline (reference sequence).

The chain carries TRBV18 and TRBJ2-2, with D possibly being TRBD1 or TRBD2 (6 bases each). Per germline, CDR1 KGHSH and CDR2 LQKENI. The CDR3 covers 15 residues. The V end was cut by 1 base, the J end by 6 bases, with 12 bases between. The CDR3 loop reads CASSPRGGMAGELFF. In DNA, the CDR3 is TGTGCCAGCTCACCACGAGGGGGGATGGCCGGGGAGCTGTTTTTT.

This chain connects TRBV19 to TRBJ1-5; D remains ambiguous. Between the trimmed V and J ends, which lost 4 bases and 6 bases, there was a span of 4 bases. This CDR3 has 11 residues. Germline V gene sequence: CDR1 LNHDA, CDR2 SQIVND (reference sequence). CDR3 in amino acids: CASSNSQPQHF. The CDR3 coding sequence is TGTGCCAGTAGTAATTCTCAGCCCCAGCATTTT.

The chain joins TRBV5-1 to TRBJ1-3; D not resolved. V was cut by 4 bases and J by 0 bases, with 14 bases left in between. The germline CDR1 and CDR2 sequences are SGHRS and YFSETQ. The CDR3 length is 16 residues. CDR3: CASSPWLRSSGNTIYF. CDR3 DNA sequence: TGCGCCAGCAGCCCGTGGCTCAGGAGCTCTGGAAACACCATATATTTT.

This clone has just a few counts. This chain links TRBV6-1 with TRBJ2-7; no reliable D call. Trimming took off 2 bases at V and 4 bases at J, with 3 bases between the two ends. Germline V lookup: CDR1 MNHNS, CDR2 SASEGT. CDR3 length: 11 amino acids. CDR3 DNA sequence: TGTGCCAGCAGTGAACGGTACGAGCAGTACGTC. Translation gives CASSERYEQYV.